The rows below give T cell receptor beta chains drawn from one sample of a study of cytomegalovirus exposure and HLA in healthy donors. Clones were sequenced by immunoSEQ multiplex PCR, and TCRdb holds only the in-frame ones, with some missing. The table has about 94,000 clones, approximately 79% seen once. Sequencing was performed on PBMCs. These receptor sequences come from a woman aged 35 to 49 in good health and CMV-seronegative. Both conserved end residues are part of each CDR3. Fields, in order: clone size, D gene, V gene, J gene, CDR3 protein, CDR3 DNA. D genes are given only for firm matches. Clone size, where shown, is once, few, many, or a class for clones that have expanded.

.	TRBD1	TRBV7-9	TRBJ1-5	CASSPGQGEGAQHF	TGTGCCAGCAGCCCCGGACAGGGCGAAGGGGCCCAGCATTTT
.	TRBD1	TRBV19	TRBJ1-5	CASSITGGKLQPQHF	TGTGCCAGTAGTATAACAGGGGGGAAGTTGCAGCCCCAGCATTTT
.	.	TRBV6-5	TRBJ2-7	CASSYTTESYEQYF	TGTGCCAGCAGTTACACCACTGAGTCCTACGAGCAGTACTTC
.	TRBD2	TRBV6-4	TRBJ2-3	CASSDSSGGTDTQYF	TGTGCCAGCAGTGACTCTAGCGGGGGCACAGATACGCAGTATTTT
.	TRBD1	TRBV27	TRBJ2-7	CASSLLAGQGPDHYEQYF	TGTGCCAGCAGTTTACTCGCCGGACAGGGGCCCGACCACTACGAGCAGTACTTC
.	TRBD1	TRBV14	TRBJ1-5	CASSWTGGNQPQHF	TGTGCCAGCAGTTGGACAGGTGGCAATCAGCCCCAGCATTTT
.	TRBD1	TRBV7-9	TRBJ2-7	CASSLGGTGGREQYF	TGTGCCAGCAGCTTAGGGGGGACAGGCGGTCGGGAGCAGTACTTC
.	.	TRBV27	TRBJ1-1	CAEPRQLGLFTEAFF	TGTGCCGAACCGCGGCAGCTGGGTTTGTTCACTGAAGCTTTCTTT
.	TRBD1	TRBV2	TRBJ2-2	CASRPGQGRTGELFF	TGTGCCAGCAGACCGGGACAGGGGCGAACCGGGGAGCTGTTTTTT
.	TRBD1	TRBV19	TRBJ1-4	CASSSGGYNEKLFF	TGTGCCAGTAGTTCAGGGGGGTATAATGAAAAACTGTTTTTT
.	.	TRBV4-2	TRBJ1-3	CASSQEGGSGNTIYF	TGTGCCAGCAGCCAAGAGGGAGGTTCTGGAAACACCATATATTTT
few	.	TRBV5-1	TRBJ1-1	CASSLEPPGGNTEAFF	TGCGCCAGCAGCTTGGAACCGCCGGGAGGGAACACTGAAGCTTTCTTT
.	TRBD1	TRBV7-9	TRBJ2-1	CASSRDRGYNEQFF	TGTGCCAGCAGTCGGGACAGGGGCTACAATGAGCAGTTCTTC
.	.	TRBV7-9	TRBJ1-2	CASSSSSRGYGYTF	TGTGCCAGCAGCTCCTCCTCCCGAGGCTATGGCTACACCTTC
.	.	TRBV7-2	TRBJ1-2	CASSLGDSWHSGYTF	TGTGCCAGCAGCTTAGGAGACAGCTGGCACTCTGGCTACACCTTC
.	.	TRBV5-4	TRBJ1-2	CASSDFQNYGYTF	TGTGCCAGCAGCGATTTCCAGAACTATGGCTACACCTTC
.	TRBD1	TRBV7-9	TRBJ1-1	CASSLTGGNTEAFF	TGTGCCAGCAGCTTAACAGGGGGCAACACTGAAGCTTTCTTT
.	.	TRBV5-1	TRBJ2-5	CASSRTGWEETQYF	TGCGCCAGCAGCAGAACAGGGTGGGAGGAGACCCAGTACTTC